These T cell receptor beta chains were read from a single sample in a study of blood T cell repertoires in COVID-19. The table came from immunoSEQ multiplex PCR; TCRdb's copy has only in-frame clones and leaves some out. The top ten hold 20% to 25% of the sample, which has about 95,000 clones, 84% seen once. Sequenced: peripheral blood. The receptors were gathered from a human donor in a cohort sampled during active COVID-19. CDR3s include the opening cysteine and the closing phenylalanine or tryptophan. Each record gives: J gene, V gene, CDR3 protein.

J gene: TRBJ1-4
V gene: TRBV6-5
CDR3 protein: CASKGQGTPNEKLFF

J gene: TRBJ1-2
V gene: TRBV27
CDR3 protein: CASSGGQGAHAYGYTF

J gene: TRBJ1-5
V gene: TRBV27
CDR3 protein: CASSLPPGGARNQPQHF

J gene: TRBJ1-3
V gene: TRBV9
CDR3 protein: CASSSGSSGNTIYF

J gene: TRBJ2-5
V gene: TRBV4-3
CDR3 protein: CASSQGGTGGSETQYF

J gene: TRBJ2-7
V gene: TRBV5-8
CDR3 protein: CASSFRDRGVYEQYF

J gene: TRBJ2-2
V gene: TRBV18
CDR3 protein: CASSQQVPNTGELFF

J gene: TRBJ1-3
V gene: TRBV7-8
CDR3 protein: CASSQQTASSGNTIYF

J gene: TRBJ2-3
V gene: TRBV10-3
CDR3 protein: CAISESVPSGSTDTQYF

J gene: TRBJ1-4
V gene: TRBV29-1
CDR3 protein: CSVEDPSSSEKLFF

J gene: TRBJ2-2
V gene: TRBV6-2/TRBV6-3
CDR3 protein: CASSSAGLGELFF

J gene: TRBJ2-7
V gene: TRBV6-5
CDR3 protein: CASRSRGLSYEQYF

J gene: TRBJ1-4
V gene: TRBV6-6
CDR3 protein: CASSLPGGRNEKLFF

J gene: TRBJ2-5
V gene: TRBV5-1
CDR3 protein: CASSLASGTSGGETQYF

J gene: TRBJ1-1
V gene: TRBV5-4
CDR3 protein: CASSSPQGGTEAFF

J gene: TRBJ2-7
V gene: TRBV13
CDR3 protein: CASSQTQGAFEQYF

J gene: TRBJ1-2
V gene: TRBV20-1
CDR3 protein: CSASAGRNHGYTF

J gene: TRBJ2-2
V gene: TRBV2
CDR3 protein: CASTPLGTSGAGELFF

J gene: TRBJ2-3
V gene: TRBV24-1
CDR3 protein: CATSDRGFKTDTQYF

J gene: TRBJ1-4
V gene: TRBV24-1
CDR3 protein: CATQIYGGWLGKLFF

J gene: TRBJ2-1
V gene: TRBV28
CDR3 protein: CASIYARGRYNEQFF

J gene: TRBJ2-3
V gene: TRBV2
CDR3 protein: CASSALAGGRDTQYF

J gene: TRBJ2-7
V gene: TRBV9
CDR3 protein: CASSVGSQRGGTYEQYF

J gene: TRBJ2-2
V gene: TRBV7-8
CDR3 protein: CASSLAVNTGELFF

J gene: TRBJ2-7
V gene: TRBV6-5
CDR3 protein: CASRPGQSAWEQYF

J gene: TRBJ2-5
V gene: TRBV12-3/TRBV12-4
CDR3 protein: CASSSAKETQYF

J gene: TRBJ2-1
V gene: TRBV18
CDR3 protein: CASSPWRASGRGNEQFF

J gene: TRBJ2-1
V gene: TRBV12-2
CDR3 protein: CASRETGTGYYNEQFF

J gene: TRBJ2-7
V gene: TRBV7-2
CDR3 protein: CASSPRGGGRYEQYF

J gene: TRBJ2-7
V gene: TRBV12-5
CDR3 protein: CASGLVQDNPYEQYF

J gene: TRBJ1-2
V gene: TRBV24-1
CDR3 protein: CATSDREGGNYGYTF

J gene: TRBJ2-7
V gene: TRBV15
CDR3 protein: CATSRELLSYEQYF

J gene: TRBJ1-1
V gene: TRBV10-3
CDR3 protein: CAINVQGPGTEAFF

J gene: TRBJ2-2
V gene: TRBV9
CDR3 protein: CASGEGVSSTGELFF

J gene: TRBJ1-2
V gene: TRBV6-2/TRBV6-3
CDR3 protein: CASSSGQVRGYTF

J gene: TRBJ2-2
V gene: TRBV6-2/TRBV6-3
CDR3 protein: CASSYDQRKTGELFF

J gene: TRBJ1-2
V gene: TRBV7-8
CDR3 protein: CASSLGTGSLGYTF

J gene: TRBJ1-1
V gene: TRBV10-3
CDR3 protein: CAISERVVNTEAFF

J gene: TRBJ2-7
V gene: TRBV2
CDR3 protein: CASSPTGYEQYF

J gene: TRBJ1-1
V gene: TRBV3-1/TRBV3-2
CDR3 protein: CASSPGQVVRDTEAFF

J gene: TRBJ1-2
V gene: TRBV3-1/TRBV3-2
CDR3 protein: CASSRSGDYGYTF

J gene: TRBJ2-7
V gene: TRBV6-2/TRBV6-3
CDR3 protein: CATIPGWGQTSYEQYF

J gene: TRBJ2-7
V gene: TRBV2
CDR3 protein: CASSEQGQGSEEQYF

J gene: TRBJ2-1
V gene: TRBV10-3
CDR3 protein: CAISESTGGRNEQFF

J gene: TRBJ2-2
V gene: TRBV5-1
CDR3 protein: CASNPRFLNTGELFF

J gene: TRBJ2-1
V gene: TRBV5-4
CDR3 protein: CASSSPAGGSYNEQFF

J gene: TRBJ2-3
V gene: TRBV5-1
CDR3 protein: CASSLWGLAGVLGTDTQYF

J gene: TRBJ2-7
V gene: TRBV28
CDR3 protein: CASSPRTGKGYEQYF

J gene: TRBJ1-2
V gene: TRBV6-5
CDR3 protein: CASSYSPTGNYGYTF

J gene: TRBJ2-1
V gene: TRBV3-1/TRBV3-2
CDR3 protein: CASSQEIAGGPYNEQFF

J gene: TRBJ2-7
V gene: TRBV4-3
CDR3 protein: CASSQDFGGVAYEQYF

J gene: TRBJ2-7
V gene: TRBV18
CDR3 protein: CASSPPVAGLVGEQYF